This T cell receptor beta chain is from a study of T cells in Graves' hyperthyroidism and ophthalmopathy. Study-level results: Appearing also in blood were most of the thyroid clonotypes expanded above 0.001. Ophthalmopathy cases were set apart from stable hyperthyroidism by a 13 V-J model. Ophthalmopathy got predicted by the model a median roughly six months before its onset.

The V gene lost 6 bases and the J gene lost 4 bases, with 16 bases spanning the gap. CDR3 length: 15 amino acids. From germline, CDR1 is LNHDA and CDR2 SQIVND (reference sequence). A word on this clonotype: The antigen is not known.

From RNA transcripts, TCR beta CDR3 regions were amplified. The HTBI primer set drove a first-round RT-PCR of the TCR CDR3. TCRdb fed the multiplex PCR reads into MiXCR, producing one record per CDR3 protein. The sample records about 500,000 distinct CDR3 sequences, 35% to 50% being singletons. The rearrangement joins TRBV19 to TRBJ1-5; a possible D gene is TRBD1 (5 bases). This TCR was recovered from an adult woman with Graves' disease, either hyperthyroidism or ophthalmopathy (not recorded which). Sequenced sample: peripheral blood or thyroid tissue (not recorded which). Here the CDR3 DNA reads TGTGCCAGTAGCACCGGGGCAGCCGAAAATCAGCCCCAGCATTTT. Translated: CASSTGAAENQPQHF.